These 30 T cell receptor beta chains were all obtained from the same sample, sequenced in a study of T-cell memory formation after mild COVID-19 (TCRdb year 2021). Preparation of the library involved 5' RACE. The listed sequencing device is Illumina NovaSeq 6000. TCRdb applied fastp at Q25 and MiXCR to the public reads, then kept only in-frame beta chains. For every CDR3 protein sequence, its rows merge into one entry that carries the most common genes and DNA. The sample data list under 600,000 distinct CDR3 sequences, and about a fifth of these were observed just once. The biggest ten clones account for 8.4% of the sample. Sequences were obtained from PBMCs or a T cell subset sorted from them (not recorded which). Receptor source: an adult woman who had mild COVID-19 (a few samples of this study predate the infection). The sample titles of this study are shuffled in the database, so cell type and time point are left out; the donor was told from shared clones.

Note on this clonotype: A much larger clone lies one base from this, so it may be a read error. The chain employs TRBV12-3 or TRBV12-4 and TRBJ2-3; no reliable D call. The V end lost 2 bases, the J end lost 0 bases, and 9 bases lay between the germline ends. The CDR3 has 15 residues. In DNA, the CDR3 is TGTGCCAGCAGTTTAACCGACTCTAGCACAGATACGCAGTATTTT. Its translation: CASSLTDSSTDTQYF.

In this sample, this clonotype turned up many times. The chain joins TRBV27 to TRBJ2-5, with D perhaps matching TRBD1 (6 bases). Germline V gene sequence: CDR1 MNHEY, CDR2 SMNVEV (reference sequence). The CDR3 length is 14 residues. V lost 3 bases to trimming and J lost 0 bases, with 8 bases between them. CDR3 nucleotides: TGTGCCAGCAGTTTGGGGGCGTACCAAGAGACCCAGTACTTC. Residues: CASSLGAYQETQYF.

This clonotype was observed a handful of times. One end of the junction is discordant with germline, which a read error may explain. V is TRBV27 and J is TRBJ1-2; 7 positions agree with TRBD1. This CDR3 is 14 amino acids long. Germline CDR1 and CDR2: MNHEY and SMNVEV (reference sequence). The CDR3 loop is CASSNYRGNDGYTF. The CDR3 nucleotides read TGTGCCAGCAGCAACTACAGGGGTAACGATGGCTACACCTTC.

V gene TRBV12-3 or TRBV12-4 combines with J gene TRBJ1-3; D gene uncertain. The CDR3 is 15 residues long. The ends were cut back, 5 bases at V and 0 bases at J, with 11 bases in the middle. The CDR3 protein is CASSPGLSSGNTIYF. The CDR3 DNA follows: TGTGCCAGCAGTCCGGGGTTATCCTCTGGAAACACCATATATTTT.

This chain connects TRBV6-5 to TRBJ2-7, with 8 bases that match TRBD1. CDR1 and CDR2 (germline): MNHEY, SVGAGI. V shed 4 bases, J shed 1 base, and the junction held 6 bases outside the gene matches. This CDR3 is built from 15 residues. The CDR3 bases are TGTGCCAGCAGTTGGACAGGGTTGGGGTCCTACGAGCAGTACTTC. This gives the protein CASSWTGLGSYEQYF.

This rearrangement joins TRBV7-9 to TRBJ1-1; a weak D match, TRBD1 (5 bases). V was clipped by 3 bases and J by 2 bases, with 13 bases between them. Germline CDR1 reads SEHNR; CDR2 reads FQNEAQ (reference sequence). The CDR3 extends over 15 amino acids. The CDR3 here is CASSFAQGTNTEAFF. The DNA of the CDR3 is TGTGCCAGCAGCTTTGCTCAGGGAACTAACACTGAAGCTTTCTTT. Variable domain in full (rest from reference TRBV7-9 and TRBJ1-1): DTGVSQNPRHKITKRGQNVTFRCDPISEHNRLYWYRQTLGQGPEFLTYFQNEAQLEKSRLLSDRFSAERPKGSFSTLEIQRTEQGDSAMYLCASSFAQGTNTEAFFGQGTRLTVV.

In this sample, this clonotype turned up a few times. The gene calls are TRBV29-1 and TRBJ2-5; maybe TRBD1 (5 bases). The CDR3 extends over 13 amino acids. Germline V CDR1 and CDR2: SQVTM, ANQGSEA. V dropped 7 bases and J dropped 2 bases, with 14 bases sitting between them. The CDR3: CSAQDVLQETQYF. DNA of the CDR3: TGCAGCGCACAGGACGTTTTACAAGAGACCCAGTACTTC. Filled out from reference TRBV29-1 and TRBJ2-5, the complete variable domain reads SAVISQKPSRDICQRGTSLTIQCQVDSQVTMMFWYRQQPGQSLTLIATANQGSEATYESGFVIDKFPISRPNLTFSTLTVSNMSPEDSSIYLCSAQDVLQETQYFGPGTRLLVL.

V is TRBV19 and J is TRBJ1-6; 7 positions match TRBD1. Germline V gene sequence: CDR1 LNHDA, CDR2 SQIVND (reference sequence). Germline trimming cut 5 bases from V and 8 bases from J; bases unmatched to any gene: 6. This CDR3 is 14 amino acids long. CDR3: CASSPTGAYSPLHF. In nucleotides, the CDR3 is TGTGCCAGTAGTCCTACAGGGGCCTATTCACCCCTCCACTTT.

This clonotype was observed a few times. This chain uses TRBV2 with TRBJ2-2; 10 bases align to TRBD2. The CDR3 sequence is 18 residues long. Trimming took 4 bases from V and 5 from J; bases not matched to a gene: 13. Per germline, CDR1 SNHLY and CDR2 FYNNEI. The CDR3 loop reads CASSARRTSGADTGELFF. The CDR3 DNA sequence: TGTGCCAGCAGTGCCCGGCGCACTAGCGGGGCTGATACCGGGGAGCTGTTTTTT.

Ten or more counts support this clonotype. The CDR3: CSARPSGVSYEQYF. DNA of the CDR3: TGCAGTGCTAGGCCTAGCGGGGTATCCTACGAGCAGTACTTC. The rearrangement uses TRBV20-1 and TRBJ2-7; 9 bases agree with TRBD2. CDR1 and CDR2 from the germline V gene are DFQATT and SNEGSKA (reference sequence). The CDR3 spans 14 residues. The J segment lost 1 base and the V segment lost 3 bases, leaving 4 bases of the junction unmatched.

There are a few counts of this clonotype. The chain employs TRBV4-2 and TRBJ1-4; no clear D gene. V lost 0 bases and J 0 bases, leaving 11 bases between the germline ends. CDR1 and CDR2 from the germline V gene are LGHNA and YNFKEQ. The CDR3 sequence is 17 residues long. The CDR3 sequence is CASSQDGPLATNEKLFF. CDR3 DNA: TGTGCCAGCAGCCAAGATGGTCCGCTTGCAACTAATGAAAAACTGTTTTTT.

The DNA of the CDR3 is TGTGCCAGCAGCGTAGGGGGGACGACTTATGAAGCTTTCTTT. Protein product: CASSVGGTTYEAFF. The chain employs TRBV7-2 and TRBJ1-1; TRBD1 might be the D (6 bases). Trimming took off 5 bases at V and 7 bases at J, with 17 bases between the two ends. The CDR3 sequence is 14 residues long. CDR1 and CDR2 from the germline V gene are SGHTA and FQGNSA.

This clonotype was recorded a few times. Here the CDR3 DNA reads TGTGCCAGCAGCTTACGTAGACAGGCTGAGCGGAACACCGGGGAGCTGTTTTTT. This gives the protein CASSLRRQAERNTGELFF. V gene TRBV11-3 combines with J gene TRBJ2-2; TRBD1 is a possible D gene (6 bases). CDR3 length: 18 residues. Germline CDR1 SGHNT, CDR2 YENEEA. Trimming took 2 bases from V and 1 from J, leaving 17 bases between them.

This clonotype was observed a handful of times. The V call is TRBV7-9, the J call TRBJ2-3; TRBD2 agrees at 11 bases. The CDR3 spans 16 residues. V was pared by 5 bases and J by 6 bases, with 10 bases of the junction left unmatched. The germline CDR1 and CDR2 sequences are SEHNR and FQNEAQ (reference sequence). DNA for the CDR3: TGTGCCAGCAGCCCCCCGGGACTAGCGGAGGGGGATACGCAGTATTTT. Amino acids: CASSPPGLAEGDTQYF.

The V call is TRBV4-2, the J call TRBJ1-1; D possibly corresponds to TRBD1 (5 bases). V was pared by 0 bases and J by 2 bases, with 13 bases between. Germline values: CDR1 LGHNA, CDR2 YNFKEQ. The CDR3 has 16 residues. The CDR3 nucleotides read TGTGCCAGCAGCCAAGACCCAGGGTTGATTAACACTGAAGCTTTCTTT. Amino acid sequence: CASSQDPGLINTEAFF.

This clonotype was recorded a few times. The chain links TRBV12-3 or TRBV12-4 to TRBJ1-5; D is perhaps TRBD1 (5 bases). The length of the CDR3 is 13 residues. The ends were cut back, 6 bases at V and 6 bases at J, with 12 bases in the middle. The CDR3 reads CASSKTQVQPQHF. CDR3 nucleotide sequence: TGTGCCAGCAGCAAGACACAGGTTCAGCCCCAGCATTTT.

This chain connects TRBV30 to TRBJ2-7; D is tentatively TRBD1 or TRBD2 (5 bases each). The CDR3 spans 13 residues. Per germline, CDR1 GTSNPN and CDR2 SVGIG (reference sequence). Trimming cost V 5 bases and J 7 bases, with 18 bases left between them. The CDR3 spells CAWYGDEAREQYF. CDR3 coding DNA: TGTGCCTGGTACGGGGACGAGGCCCGGGAGCAGTACTTC.

This clonotype was picked up many times. Here the CDR3 DNA reads TGTGCCAGCAGCTTATACGCAGATACGCAGTATTTT. Amino acid sequence: CASSLYADTQYF. The V call is TRBV7-2, the J call TRBJ2-3; D gene uncertain. Germline V gene sequence: CDR1 SGHTA, CDR2 FQGNSA. The CDR3 loop spans 12 amino acids. The V gene lost 2 bases and the J gene lost 4 bases, with 4 bases spanning the gap. The whole variable domain, remainder taken from reference TRBV7-2 and TRBJ2-3, is GAGVSQSPSNKVTEKGKDVELRCDPISGHTALYWYRQSLGQGLEFLIYFQGNSAPDKSGLPSDRFSAERTGGSVSTLTIQRTQQEDSAVYLCASSLYADTQYFGPGTRLTVL.

The CDR3 DNA follows: TGTGCCAGCAGCCAAGTTGTTAGGGATGAAACTGAAGCTTTCTTT. It translates to CASSQVVRDETEAFF. The chain uses TRBV3-1 and TRBJ1-1, with no clear D. V was clipped by 1 base and J by 5 bases, with 14 bases between them. The V gene's germline CDR1 is LGHDT and CDR2 YNNKEL (reference sequence). The CDR3 extends over 15 amino acids. Variable domain in full (rest from reference TRBV3-1 and TRBJ1-1): DTAVSQTPKYLVTQMGNDKSIKCEQNLGHDTMYWYKQDSKKFLKIMFSYNNKELIINETVPNRFSPKSPDKAHLNLHINSLELGDSAVYFCASSQVVRDETEAFFGQGTRLTVV.

The table lists this clonotype with a few counts. The V and J genes are TRBV5-1 and TRBJ2-1, with a possible D match to TRBD2 (5 bases). Germline V gene sequence: CDR1 SGHRS, CDR2 YFSETQ. Trimming removed 4 bases at V and 6 bases at J, with 14 bases between. CDR3 length: 14 residues. The CDR3 nucleotides are TGCGCCAGCAGCACAGCGGACCCCATCAATGAGCAGTTCTTC. Protein sequence: CASSTADPINEQFF.

The chain uses TRBV5-1 and TRBJ2-3, with 7 bases fitting TRBD2. V lost 6 bases to trimming and J lost 1 base; unmatched junction nucleotides: 2. The CDR3 sequence is 13 residues long. In germline, CDR1 is SGHRS, CDR2 YFSETQ. The CDR3 protein is CASNAGGTDTQYF. CDR3 bases: TGCGCCAGCAATGCGGGGGGCACAGATACGCAGTATTTT.

This clonotype has only a few counts. This rearrangement joins TRBV29-1 to TRBJ1-1; 10 nucleotides align to TRBD1. Losses at the gene ends were 5 bases for V and 5 bases for J; bases not matched to a gene: 8. The CDR3 totals 14 residues. Germline V CDR1 and CDR2: SQVTM, ANQGSEA. CDR3 sequence: CSVMTGTGETEAFF. The CDR3 nucleotides are TGCAGCGTTATGACCGGGACAGGGGAAACTGAAGCTTTCTTT.

This clonotype was seen only a few times. The chain employs TRBV4-1 and TRBJ2-1; a weak D match, TRBD2 (6 bases). This CDR3 contains 15 residues. V was shortened by 3 bases and J by 6 bases, with 15 bases between the two germline ends. Per the germline V gene, CDR1 is MGHRA and CDR2 is YSYEKL. The CDR3 sequence is CASSQNSPGLNEQFF. CDR3 in DNA: TGCGCCAGCAGCCAGAATTCTCCGGGACTCAATGAGCAGTTCTTC.

This clonotype came up a few times. The V and J genes are TRBV7-2 and TRBJ1-4, with D tentatively TRBD1 (5 bases). The germline CDR1 and CDR2 sequences are SGHTA and FQGNSA. This CDR3 is 15 amino acids long. Between the trimmed V and J ends, which lost 1 base and 7 bases, there was a span of 13 bases. The CDR3 DNA is TGTGCCAGCAGCTTAGGTGTAGGGGTCATTGAAAAACTGTTTTTT. It translates to CASSLGVGVIEKLFF.

This clonotype has only a few counts. This chain uses TRBV7-9 with TRBJ1-1, with D hard to call. The CDR3 extends over 15 amino acids. V shed 1 base and J shed 11 bases, with 20 bases lying between them. Germline V CDR1 and CDR2: SEHNR, FQNEAQ (reference sequence). This CDR3 reads CASSLGLEDALRAFF. The CDR3 DNA reads TGTGCCAGCAGCTTAGGCCTCGAGGACGCCCTTCGGGCTTTCTTT. Variable domain in full (rest from reference TRBV7-9 and TRBJ1-1): DTGVSQNPRHKITKRGQNVTFRCDPISEHNRLYWYRQTLGQGPEFLTYFQNEAQLEKSRLLSDRFSAERPKGSFSTLEIQRTEQGDSAMYLCASSLGLEDALRAFFGQGTRLTVV.

The chain recombines TRBV19 with TRBJ1-5; tentatively, D is TRBD1 (5 bases). The CDR3 covers 15 residues. With 0 bases removed from V and 5 bases from J, the gap between germline ends came to 11 bases. Looked up from germline, CDR1 is LNHDA and CDR2 is SQIVND (reference sequence). The CDR3 nucleotides are TGTGCCAGTAGTATAGATCGGGCAGGGCATCAGCCCCAGCATTTT. This gives the protein CASSIDRAGHQPQHF.

This clonotype was recorded once. This chain uses TRBV11-2 with TRBJ1-1, with unresolved D. The CDR3 covers 12 residues. Trimming took off 1 base at V and 8 bases at J, with 8 bases between the two ends. Germline assignment: CDR1 SGHAT and CDR2 FQNNGV. The CDR3 sequence is CASSLGRFEAFF. The CDR3 coding sequence is TGTGCCAGCAGCTTAGGCAGGTTCGAAGCTTTCTTT.

At least ten counts were recorded for this clonotype. V usage is TRBV7-2 and J usage is TRBJ2-1; D is possibly TRBD2 (6 bases). CDR3 length: 13 residues. V dropped 5 bases and J dropped 5 bases, with 10 bases sitting between them. The germline V gene encodes CDR1 SGHTA and CDR2 FQGNSA. CDR3 loop: CASSRRLDNEQFF. The DNA of the CDR3 is TGTGCCAGCAGCAGGAGACTAGACAATGAGCAGTTCTTC. The entire variable domain, with the rest obtained from reference TRBV7-2 and TRBJ2-1, is as follows: GAGVSQSPSNKVTEKGKDVELRCDPISGHTALYWYRQSLGQGLEFLIYFQGNSAPDKSGLPSDRFSAERTGGSVSTLTIQRTQQEDSAVYLCASSRRLDNEQFFGPGTRLTVL.

This clonotype was seen only a few times. An end of the junction differs from the germline gene, which may be a read error. The chain links TRBV7-7 to TRBJ2-1, with D uncertain. From germline, CDR1 is SSHAT and CDR2 FNYEAQ (reference sequence). This CDR3 has 15 amino acids. The CDR3 nucleotides are TGTGCTAGCAGCCGGACGGAAAGCTCCTACAATGAGCAGTTCTTC. As protein: CASSRTESSYNEQFF.

The V call is TRBV4-1, the J call TRBJ1-5; D unclear. The V gene's germline CDR1 is MGHRA and CDR2 YSYEKL. The V end was cut by 0 bases, the J end by 2 bases, with 11 bases between. The CDR3 length is 16 residues. The CDR3 loop reads CASSQDGFVGNQPQHF. CDR3 in DNA: TGCGCCAGCAGCCAAGATGGTTTCGTTGGCAATCAGCCCCAGCATTTT.